Sequencing of this TCR beta chain was carried out in a study of CD8 T cells in ankylosing spondylitis. Study-wide findings and caveats: A number of the motif variants had already been described in reactive arthritis synovial fluid and blood. It was reported that disease-linked clones were significantly enriched in matched ankylosing spondylitis synovial fluid.

This clonotype showed up many times. What it binds is not known. The CDR3 sequence is 17 residues long. The ends were cut back, 1 base at V and 2 bases at J, with 12 bases in the middle. CDR1 is LGHNA, CDR2 YSLEER, per germline. Libraries for TCR beta were made by quantitative 5'-RACE with molecular barcodes. TCRdb fed the 5' RACE reads into MiXCR, producing one record per CDR3 protein. In the table there are over 95,000 distinct CDR3 sequences, roughly 8.3% of which are singletons. Sample: blood, either unsorted or a sorted T cell fraction (not recorded which). The rearrangement uses TRBV4-3 and TRBJ2-6; D is ambiguous. The TCR was taken from a male donor with ankylosing spondylitis or in good health (not recorded which). Here the CDR3 reads CASSQGSPTAGANVLTF. For the CDR3, the DNA is TGCGCCAGCAGCCAAGGATCCCCCACAGCTGGGGCCAACGTCCTGACTTTC.